There are a few counts of the clone carrying this T cell receptor (beta chain). Using its own MiXCR run on the 5' RACE reads, TCRdb lists one record per CDR3 protein. The sample lists 380,000 or so distinct CDR3 sequences, approximately 15% occurring once. The data stem from a study of T-cell memory formation after mild COVID-19. The CDR3 sequence is 11 residues long. Between the trimmed V and J ends, which lost 6 bases and 4 bases, there was a span of 6 bases. Germline V CDR1 and CDR2: MNHEY, SVGEGT. The sample was PBMCs or a T cell subset sorted from them (not recorded which). The clonotype was recovered from a man younger than 30 who had mild COVID-19 (a few samples of this study predate the infection). Cell type and time point are not known. This chain connects TRBV6-2 or TRBV6-3 to TRBJ1-2; no clear D gene. CDR3 in amino acids: CASRVGYGYTF. DNA of the CDR3: TGTGCCAGCAGGGTGGGCTATGGCTACACCTTC.